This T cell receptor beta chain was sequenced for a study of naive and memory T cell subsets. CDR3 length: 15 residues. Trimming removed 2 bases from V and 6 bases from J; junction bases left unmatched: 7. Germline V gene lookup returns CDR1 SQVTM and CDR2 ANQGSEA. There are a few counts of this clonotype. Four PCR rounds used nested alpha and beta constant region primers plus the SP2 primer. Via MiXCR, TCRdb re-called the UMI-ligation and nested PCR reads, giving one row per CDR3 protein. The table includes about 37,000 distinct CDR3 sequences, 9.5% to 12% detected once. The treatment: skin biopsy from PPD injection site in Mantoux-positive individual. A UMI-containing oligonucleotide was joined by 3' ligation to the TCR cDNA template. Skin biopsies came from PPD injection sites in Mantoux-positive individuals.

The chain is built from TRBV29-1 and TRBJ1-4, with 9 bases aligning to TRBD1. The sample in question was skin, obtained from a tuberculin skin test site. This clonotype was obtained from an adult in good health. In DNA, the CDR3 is TGCAGCGTTGAAACTAAGGACAGGGGATATGAAAAACTGTTTTTT. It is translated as CSVETKDRGYEKLFF.